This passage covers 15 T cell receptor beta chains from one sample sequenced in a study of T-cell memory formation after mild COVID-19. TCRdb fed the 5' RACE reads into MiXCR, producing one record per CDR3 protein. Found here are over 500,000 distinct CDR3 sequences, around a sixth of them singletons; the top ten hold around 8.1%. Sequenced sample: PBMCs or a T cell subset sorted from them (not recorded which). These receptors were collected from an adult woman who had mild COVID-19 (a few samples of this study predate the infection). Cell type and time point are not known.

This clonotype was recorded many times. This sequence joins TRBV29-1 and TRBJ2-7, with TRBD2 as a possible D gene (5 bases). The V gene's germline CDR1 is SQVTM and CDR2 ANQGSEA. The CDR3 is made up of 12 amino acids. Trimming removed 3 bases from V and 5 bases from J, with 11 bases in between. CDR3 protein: CSVEGLADEQYF. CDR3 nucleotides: TGCAGCGTTGAGGGTCTAGCAGACGAGCAGTACTTC.

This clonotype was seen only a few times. CDR3 sequence: CSHGLAGNSYEQYF. Here the CDR3 DNA reads TGCAGCCATGGGCTAGCGGGGAACTCCTACGAGCAGTACTTC. The chain is built from TRBV20-1 and TRBJ2-7; 9 bases match TRBD2. Per germline, CDR1 DFQATT and CDR2 SNEGSKA (reference sequence). There are 14 residues in the CDR3.

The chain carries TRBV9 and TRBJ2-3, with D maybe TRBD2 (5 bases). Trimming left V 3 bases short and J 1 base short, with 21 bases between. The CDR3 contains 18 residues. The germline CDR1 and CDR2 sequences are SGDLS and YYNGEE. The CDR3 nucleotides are TGTGCCAGCAGCGCACCTACGGACTGGATGGGTGGCACAGATACGCAGTATTTT. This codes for CASSAPTDWMGGTDTQYF.

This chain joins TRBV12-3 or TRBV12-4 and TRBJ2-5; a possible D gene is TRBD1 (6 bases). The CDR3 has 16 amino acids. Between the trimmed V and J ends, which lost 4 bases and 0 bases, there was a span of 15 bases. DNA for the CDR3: TGTGCCAGCAGTTCACAGGGTAGCTTGTACCAAGAGACCCAGTACTTC. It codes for CASSSQGSLYQETQYF.

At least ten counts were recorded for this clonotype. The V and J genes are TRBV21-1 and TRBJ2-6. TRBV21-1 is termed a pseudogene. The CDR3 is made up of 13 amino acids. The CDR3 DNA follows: TGTGCCAGCCCCATAACTGGGGCCAACGTCCTGACTTTC. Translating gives CASPITGANVLTF.

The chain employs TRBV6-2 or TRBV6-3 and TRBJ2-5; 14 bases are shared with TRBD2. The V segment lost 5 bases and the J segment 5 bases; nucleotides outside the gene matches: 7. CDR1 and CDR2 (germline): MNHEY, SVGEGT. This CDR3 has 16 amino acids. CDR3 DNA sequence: TGTGCCAGCAGTCCCGGGACTAGCGGGAGTTTTGAGACCCAGTACTTC. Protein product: CASSPGTSGSFETQYF.

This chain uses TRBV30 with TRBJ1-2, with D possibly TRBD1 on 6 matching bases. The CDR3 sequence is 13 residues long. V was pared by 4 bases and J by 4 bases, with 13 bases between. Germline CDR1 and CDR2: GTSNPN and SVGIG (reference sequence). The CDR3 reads CAWTTSTGYGYTF. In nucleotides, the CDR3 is TGTGCCTGGACCACATCGACAGGCTATGGCTACACCTTC.

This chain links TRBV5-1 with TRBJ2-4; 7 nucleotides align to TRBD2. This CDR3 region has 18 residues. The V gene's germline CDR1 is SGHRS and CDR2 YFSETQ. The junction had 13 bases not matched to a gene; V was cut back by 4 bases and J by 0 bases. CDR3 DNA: TGCGCCAGCAGCCCACCACCACACCGGGGGGAAGCCAAAAACATTCAGTACTTC. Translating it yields CASSPPPHRGEAKNIQYF. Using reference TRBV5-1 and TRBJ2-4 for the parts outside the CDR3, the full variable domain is KAGVTQTPRYLIKTRGQQVTLSCSPISGHRSVSWYQQTPGQGLQFLFEYFSETQRNKGNFPGRFSGRQFSNSRSEMNVSTLELGDSALYLCASSPPPHRGEAKNIQYFGAGTRLSVL.

The CDR3 here is CAISAVSETQYF. In DNA, the CDR3 is TGTGCCATCAGTGCCGTGTCGGAGACCCAGTACTTC. The chain combines TRBV10-3 with TRBJ2-5; D is undetermined. Between the trimmed V and J ends, which lost 4 bases and 5 bases, there was a span of 8 bases. Germline CDR1 reads ENHRY; CDR2 reads SYGVKD. The CDR3 spans 12 residues.

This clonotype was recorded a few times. In DNA, the CDR3 is TGTGCCTGGAGTGTGGGTCGGGAGGGCCTTTCCGGGGAGCTGTTTTTT. Residues: CAWSVGREGLSGELFF. The chain couples TRBV30 to TRBJ2-2; 8 positions match TRBD2. Looked up from germline, CDR1 is GTSNPN and CDR2 is SVGIG (reference sequence). The V segment lost 0 bases and the J segment 6 bases; nucleotides outside the gene matches: 9. There are 16 residues in the CDR3.

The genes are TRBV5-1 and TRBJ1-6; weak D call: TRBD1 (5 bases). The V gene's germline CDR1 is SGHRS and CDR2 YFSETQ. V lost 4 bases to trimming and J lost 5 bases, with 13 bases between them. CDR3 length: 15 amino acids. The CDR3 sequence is CASSPGGADNSPLHF. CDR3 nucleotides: TGCGCCAGCAGCCCAGGAGGGGCCGATAATTCACCCCTCCACTTT.

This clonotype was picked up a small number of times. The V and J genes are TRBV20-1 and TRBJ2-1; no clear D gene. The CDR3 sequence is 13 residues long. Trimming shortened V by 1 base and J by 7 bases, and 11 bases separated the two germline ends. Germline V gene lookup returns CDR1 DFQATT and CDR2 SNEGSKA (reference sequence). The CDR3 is CSARAPPLNEQFF. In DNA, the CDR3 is TGCAGTGCTAGAGCGCCCCCCCTTAATGAGCAGTTCTTC.

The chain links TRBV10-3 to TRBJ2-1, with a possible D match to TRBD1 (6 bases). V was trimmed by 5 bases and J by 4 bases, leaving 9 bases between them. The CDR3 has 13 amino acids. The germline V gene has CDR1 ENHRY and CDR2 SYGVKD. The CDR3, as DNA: TGTGCCATCAGTATGGACAGTTACAATGAGCAGTTCTTC. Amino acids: CAISMDSYNEQFF.

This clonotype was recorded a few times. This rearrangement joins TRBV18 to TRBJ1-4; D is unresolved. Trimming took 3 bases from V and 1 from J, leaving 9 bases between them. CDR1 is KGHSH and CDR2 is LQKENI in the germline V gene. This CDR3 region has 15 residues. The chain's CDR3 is CASSPEGITNEKLFF. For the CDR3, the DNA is TGTGCCAGCTCACCGGAAGGGATAACTAATGAAAAACTGTTTTTT. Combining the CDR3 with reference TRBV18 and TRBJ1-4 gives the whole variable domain NAGVMQNPRHLVRRRGQEARLRCSPMKGHSHVYWYRQLPEEGLKFMVYLQKENIIDESGMPKERFSAEFPKEGPSILRIQQVVRGDSAAYFCASSPEGITNEKLFFGSGTQLSVL.

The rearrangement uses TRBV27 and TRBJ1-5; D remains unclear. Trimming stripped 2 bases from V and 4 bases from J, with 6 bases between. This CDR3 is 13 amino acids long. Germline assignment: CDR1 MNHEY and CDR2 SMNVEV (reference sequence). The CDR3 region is CASSLNWNQPQHF. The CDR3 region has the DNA TGTGCCAGCAGTTTAAACTGGAATCAGCCCCAGCATTTT.